These 10 T cell receptor beta chains were sequenced from one sample in a study of neurological immune-mediated disorders. TCRdb reprocessed the 5' RACE reads via MiXCR and lists one record per CDR3 protein. Among 50,000 to 70,000 distinct CDR3 sequences listed, roughly 2.5% were seen once. Input material: PBMCs. All receptors come from a middle-aged man with multiple sclerosis.

This clonotype has ten or more counts. The genes are TRBV28 and TRBJ1-1, with 8 positions matching TRBD1. The CDR3 has 14 amino acids. Germline V gene sequence: CDR1 MDHEN, CDR2 SYDVKM. J lost 5 bases, V lost 6 bases, and 8 bases had no gene match. The CDR3: CASRTTGGGTEAFF. In nucleotides, the CDR3 is TGTGCCAGCAGAACTACAGGGGGAGGGACTGAAGCTTTCTTT.

This clonotype was observed at least ten times. J is TRBJ1-1 and V is TRBV10-3; possible D gene TRBD1, 6 bases. V shed 0 bases and J shed 2 bases, with 7 bases lying between them. This CDR3 region has 14 residues. Germline V gene sequence: CDR1 ENHRY, CDR2 SYGVKD. CDR3 in amino acids: CAISESGGNTEAFF. The CDR3, as DNA: TGTGCCATCAGTGAGTCAGGGGGAAACACTGAAGCTTTCTTT.

This clonotype was counted ten times or more. The junction differs from germline at one of its ends, possibly a read error. This chain connects TRBV3-1 to TRBJ1-3; D may be TRBD1 (5 bases). The CDR3 length is 12 residues. Germline-derived CDR1 and CDR2 are LGHDT and YNNKEL (reference sequence). CDR3 sequence: CASRQGGDTIYF. CDR3 bases: TGTGCCAGTCGGCAGGGTGGAGACACCATATATTTT.

This clonotype was counted at least ten times. V and J are TRBV4-3 and TRBJ2-1; tentatively, D is TRBD1 or TRBD2 (5 bases each). CDR1 and CDR2 (germline): LGHNA, YSLEER. The CDR3 contains 17 residues. Trimming cost V 0 bases and J 4 bases, with 16 bases left between them. CDR3 nucleotides: TGCGCCAGCAGCCAAGATCCTTCCGGGACGGCGTACAATGAGCAGTTCTTC. It specifies CASSQDPSGTAYNEQFF.

Many counts were recorded for this clonotype. This rearrangement joins TRBV7-2 to TRBJ1-4, with TRBD1 matching over 9 bases. Germline-derived CDR1 and CDR2 are SGHTA and FQGNSA. The CDR3 is made up of 15 amino acids. The ends lost 5 bases at V and 5 bases at J; junction bases unmatched: 6. CDR3 residues: CASSAPGTGNEKLFF. The CDR3 nucleotides are TGTGCCAGCAGCGCTCCCGGGACAGGGAATGAAAAACTGTTTTTT.

This clonotype came up many times. This chain connects TRBV7-9 to TRBJ2-7; tentatively, D is TRBD1 or TRBD2 (5 bases each). The germline gives CDR1 SEHNR, CDR2 FQNEAQ (reference sequence). The CDR3 extends over 14 amino acids. The germline V and J ends were trimmed by 5 bases and 1 base, with 12 bases remaining between them. CDR3 in DNA: TGTGCCAGCAGCCCCGGGACGCCTTCCTACGAGCAGTACTTC. It yields the protein CASSPGTPSYEQYF.

Many counts were recorded for this clonotype. The chain employs TRBV9 and TRBJ1-3, with no clear D. The CDR3 runs to 15 residues. The ends were cut back, 0 bases at V and 0 bases at J, with 7 bases in the middle. Germline V gene lookup returns CDR1 SGDLS and CDR2 YYNGEE. The CDR3 region has the DNA TGTGCCAGCAGCGTAGAATCAGACTCTGGAAACACCATATATTTT. Its protein product is CASSVESDSGNTIYF.

In its sample, this clonotype was seen many times. The genes are TRBV7-3 and TRBJ2-7, with 10 bases matching TRBD1. This CDR3 spans 15 amino acids. CDR1 is SGHTA and CDR2 is FQGTGA in the germline V gene. Germline trimming cut 5 bases from V and 2 bases from J; bases unmatched to any gene: 6. In nucleotides, the CDR3 is TGTGCCAGCAGCCGGACAGGGGGGACCCCCTACGAGCAGTACTTC. It yields the protein CASSRTGGTPYEQYF. Full variable domain (outside the CDR3, taken from reference TRBV7-3 and TRBJ2-7): GAGVSQTPSNKVTEKGKYVELRCDPISGHTALYWYRQSLGQGPEFLIYFQGTGAADDSGLPNDRFFAVRPEGSVSTLKIQRTERGDSAVYLCASSRTGGTPYEQYFGPGTRLTVT.

This clonotype was seen repeatedly, ten times or more. The chain links TRBV29-1 to TRBJ2-5, with unresolved D. CDR1 is SQVTM, CDR2 ANQGSEA, per germline. V lost 1 base to trimming and J lost 8 bases, with 14 bases between them. This CDR3 has 13 residues. The CDR3 region has the DNA TGCAGCGTTGAAGCGGCAGACCCGGCAACCCAGTACTTC. It yields the protein CSVEAADPATQYF.

Ten or more counts support this clonotype. This chain links TRBV20-1 with TRBJ1-1; D may be TRBD1 (5 bases). This CDR3 comprises 13 residues. Deletions cut 4 bases from V and 0 bases from J, with 9 bases between. The germline V gene has CDR1 DFQATT and CDR2 SNEGSKA (reference sequence). This CDR3 is CSATGTMNTEAFF. Here the CDR3 DNA reads TGCAGTGCTACCGGGACCATGAACACTGAAGCTTTCTTT.